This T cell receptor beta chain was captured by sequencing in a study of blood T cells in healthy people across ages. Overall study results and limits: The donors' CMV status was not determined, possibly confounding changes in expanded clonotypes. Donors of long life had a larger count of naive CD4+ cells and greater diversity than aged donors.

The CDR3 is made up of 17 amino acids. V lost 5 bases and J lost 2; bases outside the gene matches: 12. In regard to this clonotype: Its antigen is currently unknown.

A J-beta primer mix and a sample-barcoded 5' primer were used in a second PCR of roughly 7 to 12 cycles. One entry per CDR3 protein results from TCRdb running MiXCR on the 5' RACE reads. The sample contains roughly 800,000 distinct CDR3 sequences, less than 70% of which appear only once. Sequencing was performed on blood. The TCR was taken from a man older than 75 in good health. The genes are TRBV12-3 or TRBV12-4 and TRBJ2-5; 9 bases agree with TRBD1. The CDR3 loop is CASSNPRDRAEQETQYF. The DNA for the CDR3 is TGTGCCAGCAGTAACCCCCGGGACAGGGCCGAACAAGAGACCCAGTACTTC.